This T cell receptor beta chain was retrieved from a study of cytomegalovirus exposure and HLA in healthy donors. With regard to this clone: Its specificity is unknown.

Primers for the PCR totalled 60 Vbeta and 13 Jbeta. Profiling relied on immunoSEQ multiplex PCR, and the TCRdb table lists in-frame clones only, not all of them. Of tens of thousands of clones listed, over 55% are singletons. General study findings and limits: In an earlier analysis, productive rearrangement rates for most beta V segments clustered near 87% or 30%. Fewer N-insertions than the roughly 630-donor mean were reportedly shown by an Asian-associated ancestry cluster in a later analysis. The investigators catalogued 150 to 200 TCR beta chains as cytomegalovirus-associated.

This TCR came from a boy under 18 in good health and CMV-seropositive. Sequencing was done on a sample of PBMCs.

The CDR3 loop is CASSRDSGSITGELFF. CDR3 DNA: TGTGCCAGTAGTCGCGATAGCGGGAGTATCACCGGGGAGCTGTTTTTT. V and J are TRBV19 and TRBJ2-2, with TRBD2 matching over 9 bases. Germline-derived CDR1 and CDR2 are LNHDA and SQIVND (reference sequence). CDR3 length: 16 amino acids. J was trimmed by 4 bases and V by 5 bases; bases with no gene match: 8. The full variable domain, its missing parts supplied by reference TRBV19 and TRBJ2-2, is DGGITQSPKYLFRKEGQNVTLSCEQNLNHDAMYWYRQDPGQGLRLIYYSQIVNDFQKGDIAEGYSVSREKKESFPLTVTSAQKNPTAFYLCASSRDSGSITGELFFGEGSRLTVL.